The 15 T cell receptor beta chains presented below share a single source sample, sequenced in a study of blood T cell repertoires in COVID-19. Repertoires were generated with immunoSEQ multiplex PCR, while TCRdb's copy carries only in-frame clones and drops some. The sample has fewer than 400,000 clones, roughly 90% seen once; the top ten hold roughly 2.9%. The sample taken for sequencing was peripheral blood. The receptor source for this set is a woman younger than 45 with COVID-19, enrolled during active disease.

The CDR3 nucleotides read TGCAGCGTTGATGGCCAGTCATACACTGAAGCTTTCTTT. It specifies CSVDGQSYTEAFF. The chain joins TRBV29-1 to TRBJ1-1; D call uncertain. From germline, CDR1 is SQVTM and CDR2 ANQGSEA. This CDR3 comprises 13 residues. Trimming left V 3 bases short and J 3 bases short, with 11 bases between.

V gene TRBV7-6 combines with J gene TRBJ2-1; 7 nucleotides align to TRBD1. Germline trimming cut 1 base from V and 3 bases from J; bases unmatched to any gene: 9. Germline V gene data show CDR1 as SGHVS and CDR2 as FNYEAQ. The CDR3 extends over 17 amino acids. CDR3 loop: CASSLGITGVGYNEQFF. CDR3 in DNA: TGTGCCAGCAGCTTAGGGATTACAGGGGTTGGCTACAATGAGCAGTTCTTC.

This chain joins TRBV4-1 and TRBJ2-3; tentatively, D is TRBD1 (6 bases). The CDR3 loop spans 16 amino acids. The ends were cut back, 0 bases at V and 1 base at J, with 11 bases in the middle. Germline V gene lookup returns CDR1 MGHRA and CDR2 YSYEKL. The CDR3 loop is CASSQDPGAGTDTQYF. CDR3 bases: TGCGCCAGCAGCCAAGATCCAGGGGCTGGCACAGATACGCAGTATTTT.

The chain employs TRBV16 and TRBJ1-6, with D possibly being TRBD1 (6 bases). CDR1 is KGHSY, CDR2 FQNENV, per germline. The CDR3 contains 15 residues. V lost 2 bases and J lost 7, with 12 bases in between. In nucleotides, the CDR3 is TGTGCCAGCAGCCAAGACTACAGGGAGAATTCACCCCTCCACTTT. This codes for CASSQDYRENSPLHF.

The chain combines TRBV6-5 with TRBJ2-2; TRBD1 matches at 7 bases. The CDR3 loop spans 15 amino acids. Germline values: CDR1 MNHEY, CDR2 SVGAGI. With 7 bases clipped from V and 2 bases from J, the junction kept 7 bases outside the gene matches. The chain's CDR3 is CASKLNRGNTGELFF. The CDR3 nucleotides read TGTGCCAGCAAACTGAACAGGGGCAACACCGGGGAGCTGTTTTTT.

This sequence joins TRBV19 and TRBJ1-4; 7 nucleotides match TRBD1. Germline V gene sequence: CDR1 LNHDA, CDR2 SQIVND (reference sequence). V trimming: 2 bases; J trimming: 6 bases; junction bases outside the gene matches: 3. The CDR3 is 14 residues long. CDR3 in DNA: TGTGCCAGTAGTATAACAGGGGCCGATGAAAAACTGTTTTTT. This gives the protein CASSITGADEKLFF.

This chain uses TRBV5-1 with TRBJ1-1; D call uncertain. The V gene lost 7 bases and the J gene lost 4 bases, with 17 bases spanning the gap. The CDR3 consists of 14 residues. Germline V lookup: CDR1 SGHRS, CDR2 YFSETQ. CDR3 DNA: TGCGCCAGCGCTGCGGGTTTTTACTCCACTGAAGCTTTCTTT. This encodes CASAAGFYSTEAFF. Full variable domain (missing parts from reference TRBV5-1 and TRBJ1-1): KAGVTQTPRYLIKTRGQQVTLSCSPISGHRSVSWYQQTPGQGLQFLFEYFSETQRNKGNFPGRFSGRQFSNSRSEMNVSTLELGDSALYLCASAAGFYSTEAFFGQGTRLTVV.

This clone was counted only a few times. The CDR3 bases are TGTGCCAGCAGCCGGGCTAGCGGAAGAGAAGAGCAGTACTTC. Translated, it gives CASSRASGREEQYF. The V call is TRBV14, the J call TRBJ2-7; 7 bases are a match to TRBD2. The CDR3 spans 14 residues. V shed 4 bases, J shed 7 bases, and the junction held 10 bases outside the gene matches. Germline lookup yields CDR1 SGHDN and CDR2 FVKESK.

This rearrangement joins TRBV29-1 to TRBJ2-3, with TRBD2 matching over 7 bases. The V gene end was trimmed by 0 bases and the J gene end by 5 bases; junction bases not matched to a gene: 8. CDR1 SQVTM and CDR2 ANQGSEA come from the germline V gene. This CDR3 region has 15 residues. The CDR3 DNA reads as TGCAGCGTTGAAGATTACGGTCGGGAGGAAGATACGCAGTATTTT. Its translation: CSVEDYGREEDTQYF.

This chain's CDR3 is CATSRDRSGQQAFF. The CDR3 DNA sequence: TGTGCCACCAGCAGAGATCGATCAGGACAGCAAGCTTTCTTT. The chain combines TRBV15 with TRBJ1-1; possible D gene TRBD1, 6 bases. The CDR3 has 14 residues. With 0 bases removed from V and 9 bases from J, the gap between germline ends came to 14 bases. Germline V gives CDR1 LNHNV, CDR2 YYDKDF (reference sequence).

This clone has only one observation. This chain connects TRBV29-1 to TRBJ1-2, with D tentatively TRBD1 (5 bases). The CDR3 length is 15 residues. Germline-derived CDR1 and CDR2 are SQVTM and ANQGSEA. Trimming left V 0 bases short and J 4 bases short, with 15 bases between. The CDR3 bases are TGCAGCGTTGAAGAAGGGGCCGTCCTCGGCTATGGCTACACCTTC. Protein product: CSVEEGAVLGYGYTF.

The chain is built from TRBV13 and TRBJ1-3; TRBD1 might be the D (5 bases). V lost 3 bases and J lost 0, with 21 bases in between. The CDR3 sequence is 19 residues long. The V gene's germline CDR1 is PRHDT and CDR2 FYEKMQ (reference sequence). CDR3 nucleotide sequence: TGTGCCAGCAGCTTCGCTCCCGGGACTGATCCTCGCTCTGGAAACACCATATATTTT. As protein: CASSFAPGTDPRSGNTIYF. The entire variable domain, with the rest obtained from reference TRBV13 and TRBJ1-3, is as follows: AAGVIQSPRHLIKEKRETATLKCYPIPRHDTVYWYQQGPGQDPQFLISFYEKMQSDKGSIPDRFSAQQFSDYHSELNMSSLELGDSALYFCASSFAPGTDPRSGNTIYFGEGSWLTVV.

This clone was seen only a few times. The chain carries TRBV2 and TRBJ1-4; D gene uncertain. Between the trimmed V and J ends, which lost 5 bases and 0 bases, there was a span of 13 bases. CDR1 SNHLY and CDR2 FYNNEI come from the germline V gene. This CDR3 spans 16 amino acids. The CDR3 loop reads CASSPQQLATNEKLFF. As DNA, the CDR3 is TGTGCCAGCAGTCCCCAACAGCTGGCAACTAATGAAAAACTGTTTTTT.

The chain recombines TRBV4-1 with TRBJ2-3; possible D gene TRBD2, 5 bases. The CDR3 loop spans 16 amino acids. With 7 bases removed from V and 2 bases from J, the gap between germline ends came to 19 bases. Germline V gene lookup returns CDR1 MGHRA and CDR2 YSYEKL. CDR3 in amino acids: CASTFSGAGTTDTQYF. The CDR3 DNA follows: TGCGCCAGCACCTTTTCCGGCGCGGGTACCACAGATACGCAGTATTTT.

The V gene is TRBV3-1 (or the pseudogene TRBV3-2), the J gene TRBJ1-1; no definite D call. V lost 6 bases and J lost 7, with 12 bases in between. Germline V lookup: CDR1 LGHDT, CDR2 YNNKEL (reference sequence). There are 12 residues in the CDR3. The CDR3 coding sequence is TGTGCCAGCAGTCAATCCCTTAGTGAAGCTTTCTTT. This gives the protein CASSQSLSEAFF.